This T cell receptor (beta chain) originates from a study of T cell responses to AZD1222 COVID-19 vaccine. This clone was observed a few times. The protocol was immunoSEQ multiplex PCR, while the TCRdb copy is restricted to in-frame clones and leaves out a portion. The sample lists around 110,000 clones; about 90% were seen once. The germline CDR1 and CDR2 sequences are GTSNPN and SVGIG (reference sequence). CDR3 length equals 15 residues. V lost 1 base, J lost 1 base, and 7 bases stayed unmatched. The material sequenced was peripheral blood, taken 28 days after the second AZD1222 dose. The rearrangement uses TRBV30 and TRBJ2-7, with 7 positions matching TRBD2. The TCR was taken from an adult who received the AZD1222 COVID-19 vaccine. DNA of the CDR3: TGTGCCTGGAGTGGGTGGCGGGAGATTTCCTACGAGCAGTACTTC. Protein sequence: CAWSGWREISYEQYF.